A single sample gave rise to the 19 T cell receptor beta chains below, sequenced in a study of beta chain features in type 1 diabetes. The antigens for these receptors are not known. Expressed TCRB transcripts were sequenced, since all the RNA that had been isolated was reverse transcribed. TCRdb's table, derived via immunoSEQ multiplex PCR, lists solely in-frame clones and lacks some. The data hold 150,000 to 200,000 clones, with roughly 60% observed a single time. Points from the study as a whole: Researchers report that Type 1 diabetes patients had moderately but significantly shorter TCRB CDR3s across all four CD4+ subsets.

Sequenced input: naive CD4+ T cells from blood. These receptor sequences come from a man aged 25-45 years with type 1 diabetes.

The chain employs TRBV11-2 and TRBJ2-3; the D is unclear. CDR1 is SGHAT and CDR2 is FQNNGV in the germline V gene. CDR3 size: 15 residues. Trimming took off 2 bases at V and 2 bases at J, with 11 bases between the two ends. CDR3 protein: CASSLPSAYTDTQYF. DNA of the CDR3: TGTGCCAGCAGCTTACCTTCGGCCTACACAGATACGCAGTATTTT.

This chain links TRBV30 with TRBJ2-3; the match to TRBD2 covers 8 bases. CDR3 length: 15 amino acids. In germline, CDR1 is GTSNPN, CDR2 SVGIG (reference sequence). With V trimmed by 1 base and J by 0 bases, 3 bases remained unmatched. CDR3 sequence: CAWSALAGSTDTQYF. CDR3 bases: TGTGCCTGGAGTGCATTAGCGGGGAGCACAGATACGCAGTATTTT.

The chain uses TRBV11-2 and TRBJ2-5, with D possibly being TRBD2 (5 bases). Germline CDR1 reads SGHAT; CDR2 reads FQNNGV. This CDR3 has 14 amino acids. V shed 6 bases and J shed 4 bases, with 15 bases lying between them. The CDR3 bases are TGTGCCAGCAGACGTCCTGGGCGGGCAGAGACCCAGTACTTC. Translation: CASRRPGRAETQYF.

V gene TRBV7-9 combines with J gene TRBJ2-1; D is perhaps TRBD2 (6 bases). Germline CDR1 and CDR2: SEHNR and FQNEAQ (reference sequence). The ends were cut back, 1 base at V and 0 bases at J, with 10 bases in the middle. CDR3 size: 16 residues. This chain's CDR3 is CASSLGAGSSYNEQFF. CDR3 nucleotide sequence: TGTGCCAGCAGCTTAGGGGCGGGGAGCTCCTACAATGAGCAGTTCTTC.

This clone has more than one count but fewer than ten. The genes are TRBV29-1 and TRBJ1-2; D is ambiguous. The CDR3 has 13 residues. Trimming pared 7 bases from V and 2 bases from J, leaving 14 bases between. Germline CDR1 SQVTM, CDR2 ANQGSEA. The CDR3 DNA reads as TGCAGCGCGAGACTTTCGGGAAACTATGGCTACACCTTC. It encodes CSARLSGNYGYTF. Drawing the rest from reference TRBV29-1 and TRBJ1-2, the complete variable domain is SAVISQKPSRDICQRGTSLTIQCQVDSQVTMMFWYRQQPGQSLTLIATANQGSEATYESGFVIDKFPISRPNLTFSTLTVSNMSPEDSSIYLCSARLSGNYGYTFGSGTRLTVV.

The gene calls are TRBV4-1 and TRBJ2-7, with TRBD2 as a possible D gene (5 bases). The V gene's germline CDR1 is MGHRA and CDR2 YSYEKL. V lost 0 bases and J lost 1, with 13 bases in between. This CDR3 contains 16 residues. DNA of the CDR3: TGCGCCAGCAGCCAAGAAAGCGGCGCCAGTTCCTACGAGCAGTACTTC. Translating gives CASSQESGASSYEQYF.

This clone showed up just a few times. The chain employs TRBV27 and TRBJ1-6; 10 positions agree with TRBD1. This CDR3 has 15 residues. Germline lookup yields CDR1 MNHEY and CDR2 SMNVEV (reference sequence). V lost 6 bases and J lost 7; bases outside the gene matches: 6. For the CDR3, the DNA is TGTGCCAGCAGACGACAGGGGGCTGGGAATTCACCCCTCCACTTT. Encoded protein: CASRRQGAGNSPLHF.

The chain recombines TRBV7-8 with TRBJ1-2; D is possibly TRBD1 (5 bases). V lost 5 bases, J lost 6 bases, and 19 bases lay in between. The germline gives CDR1 SGHVS, CDR2 FQNEAQ. This CDR3 has 15 amino acids. The CDR3 DNA is TGTGCCAGCAGCCCATCCCGGGACCTCTCTGATGGCTACACCTTC. It encodes CASSPSRDLSDGYTF. Complete variable domain (other parts from reference TRBV7-8 and TRBJ1-2): GAGVSQSPRYKVAKRGQDVALRCDPISGHVSLFWYQQALGQGPEFLTYFQNEAQLDKSGLPSDRFFAERPEGSVSTLKIQRTQQEDSAVYLCASSPSRDLSDGYTFGSGTRLTVV.

The chain links TRBV5-1 to TRBJ2-1; 8 bases align to TRBD2. V lost 4 bases, J lost 0 bases, and 6 bases stayed unmatched. The CDR3 has 16 residues. Germline V CDR1 and CDR2: SGHRS, YFSETQ. The CDR3 DNA follows: TGCGCCAGCAGCCGGATAGCGGGGAGCTCCTACAATGAGCAGTTCTTC. Protein product: CASSRIAGSSYNEQFF.

The chain joins TRBV29-1 to TRBJ2-1, with D unclear. This CDR3 is built from 15 residues. The germline CDR1 and CDR2 sequences are SQVTM and ANQGSEA. V was clipped by 5 bases and J by 0 bases, with 14 bases between them. CDR3 sequence: CSVYPYKGSYNEQFF. The CDR3 nucleotides are TGCAGCGTTTACCCCTACAAGGGCTCCTACAATGAGCAGTTCTTC.

The chain recombines TRBV5-4 with TRBJ2-3; D call uncertain. There are 16 residues in the CDR3. CDR1 SGHNT and CDR2 YYREEE come from the germline V gene (reference sequence). The V end was cut by 4 bases, the J end by 0 bases, with 15 bases between. CDR3 residues: CASSLGIGISTDTQYF. In DNA, the CDR3 is TGTGCCAGCAGCCTAGGTATTGGGATAAGCACAGATACGCAGTATTTT. Complete variable domain (other parts from reference TRBV5-4 and TRBJ2-3): ETGVTQSPTHLIKTRGQQVTLRCSSQSGHNTVSWYQQALGQGPQFIFQYYREEENGRGNFPPRFSGLQFPNYSSELNVNALELDDSALYLCASSLGIGISTDTQYFGPGTRLTVL.

The genes are TRBV28 and TRBJ2-7; D could derive from TRBD1 or TRBD2 (5 bases each). The V end lost 8 bases, the J end lost 2 bases, and 10 bases lay between the germline ends. Germline CDR1 and CDR2: MDHEN and SYDVKM. The CDR3 length is 12 residues. The CDR3 DNA reads as TGTGCCAGCGGGGCACTAGCCTACGAGCAGTACTTC. It translates to CASGALAYEQYF.

This clone has only one observation. The chain combines TRBV27 with TRBJ2-7, with TRBD2 as a possible D gene (5 bases). CDR3 length: 17 residues. Germline-derived CDR1 and CDR2 are MNHEY and SMNVEV (reference sequence). V was clipped by 0 bases and J by 0 bases, with 15 bases between them. CDR3 region: CASSLSAEGTTSYEQYF. The CDR3 coding sequence is TGTGCCAGCAGTTTATCGGCAGAGGGAACTACCTCCTACGAGCAGTACTTC.

Turning to this clone: The same CDR3 arises from other DNA sequences in this sample as well. J is TRBJ1-2 and V is TRBV30; D call uncertain. Looked up from germline, CDR1 is GTSNPN and CDR2 is SVGIG (reference sequence). V lost 1 base and J 4 bases, leaving 4 bases between the germline ends. There are 11 residues in the CDR3. CDR3: CAWSGSYGYTF. CDR3 DNA: TGTGCCTGGAGTGGATCCTATGGCTACACCTTC.

A few counts support this clone. This sample includes further DNA sequences coding for the same CDR3. J is TRBJ1-1 and V is TRBV20-1; D gene uncertain. Germline CDR1 and CDR2: DFQATT and SNEGSKA (reference sequence). Trimming removed 3 bases from V and 0 bases from J, with 2 bases in between. This CDR3 has 11 residues. Here the CDR3 reads CSARVNTEAFF. CDR3 DNA: TGCAGTGCTAGGGTGAACACTGAAGCTTTCTTT.

This clone was observed a handful of times. The V and J genes are TRBV6-5 and TRBJ2-3, with D possibly matching TRBD2 (7 bases). CDR3 size: 15 residues. Germline loops: CDR1 MNHEY, CDR2 SVGAGI. The germline V and J ends were trimmed by 7 bases and 1 base, with 15 bases remaining between them. CDR3 in amino acids: CASKRGAGGTDTQYF. The DNA for the CDR3 is TGTGCCAGCAAACGGGGGGCGGGCGGCACAGATACGCAGTATTTT.

The chain links TRBV9 to TRBJ1-1; a weak D match, TRBD1 (5 bases). Looked up from germline, CDR1 is SGDLS and CDR2 is YYNGEE. Between the trimmed V and J ends, which lost 6 bases and 4 bases, there was a span of 16 bases. This CDR3 spans 14 amino acids. Here the CDR3 reads CASTPQGEGTEAFF. CDR3 sequence (DNA): TGTGCCAGCACCCCGCAAGGGGAGGGCACTGAAGCTTTCTTT.

The genes are TRBV7-9 and TRBJ2-4; D is unclear. Germline assignment: CDR1 SEHNR and CDR2 FQNEAQ (reference sequence). With 5 bases removed from V and 8 bases from J, the gap between germline ends came to 7 bases. The CDR3 consists of 11 residues. The CDR3 is CASSATDIQYF. Here the CDR3 DNA reads TGTGCCAGCAGCGCTACGGACATTCAGTACTTC.

The chain links TRBV30 to TRBJ1-4; D call uncertain. Trimming removed 1 base from V and 5 bases from J, with 5 bases in between. The germline V gene has CDR1 GTSNPN and CDR2 SVGIG (reference sequence). The CDR3 totals 12 residues. The CDR3 sequence: CAWSEGNEKLFF. The CDR3 DNA is TGTGCCTGGAGTGAAGGCAATGAAAAACTGTTTTTT.